A single sample gave rise to the 22 T cell receptor beta chains below, sequenced in a study of T cells in Graves' hyperthyroidism and ophthalmopathy. The investigators amplified TCR beta CDR3 regions from RNA transcripts. The primer set for the first-round RT-PCR of the TCR CDR3 was HTBI. Each CDR3 protein is one row after TCRdb ran MiXCR on the multiplex PCR reads. Among just over 550,000 distinct CDR3 sequences listed, 46% were seen once. Material: peripheral blood or thyroid tissue (not recorded which). Receptors were obtained from a woman in her late teens or twenties with Graves' hyperthyroidism.

This chain links TRBV7-2 with TRBJ2-2; no clear D. The V and J ends lost 5 bases and 6 bases respectively, with 10 bases between them. Germline values: CDR1 SGHTA, CDR2 FQGNSA. The length of the CDR3 is 13 residues. Written as DNA, the CDR3 is TGTGCCAGCAGCATGAAAGGGCCCGGGGAGCTGTTTTTT. This gives the protein CASSMKGPGELFF.

This clonotype came up a few times. This sequence joins TRBV7-9 and TRBJ2-7, with D possibly matching TRBD2 (6 bases). Trimming shortened V by 5 bases and J by 3 bases, and 14 bases separated the two germline ends. CDR3 length equals 14 residues. Germline V gene lookup returns CDR1 SEHNR and CDR2 FQNEAQ (reference sequence). The CDR3 spells CASSPNSGGYEQYF. The DNA of the CDR3 is TGTGCCAGCAGCCCAAACTCCGGGGGCTACGAGCAGTACTTC.

The chain couples TRBV12-3 or TRBV12-4 to TRBJ2-7, with 10 bases identical to TRBD1. With V trimmed by 10 bases and J by 6 bases, 12 bases remained unmatched. The CDR3 runs 14 residues. CDR3 sequence reads: CAINAGTGVGEQYF. The CDR3 DNA sequence: TGTGCCATCAATGCCGGGACAGGGGTCGGCGAGCAGTACTTC.

There are a few counts of this clonotype. The chain links TRBV6-5 to TRBJ1-1; possible D gene TRBD1, 6 bases. The CDR3 sequence is 15 residues long. The V gene's germline CDR1 is MNHEY and CDR2 SVGAGI. Trimming removed 2 bases from V and 4 bases from J, with 14 bases in between. The CDR3, as DNA: TGTGCCAGCAGTTACGTGGGCCGCAGGGGCACTGAAGCTTTCTTT. Residues: CASSYVGRRGTEAFF.

The rearrangement joins TRBV29-1 to TRBJ2-5; TRBD1 or TRBD2 may be the D gene (5 bases each). From germline, CDR1 is SQVTM and CDR2 ANQGSEA. CDR3 length: 15 amino acids. The V and J ends lost 7 bases and 10 bases respectively, with 28 bases between them. The DNA of the CDR3 is TGCAGCGCACCATCACCGGTGGGGGACGTCGTGATCCAGTACTTC. Translation gives CSAPSPVGDVVIQYF.

This chain links TRBV7-9 with TRBJ2-7; TRBD2 might be the D (6 bases). V was shortened by 8 bases and J by 2 bases, with 19 bases between the two germline ends. Germline V gene lookup returns CDR1 SEHNR and CDR2 FQNEAQ (reference sequence). The CDR3 contains 15 residues. CDR3 sequence: CASLRPASDTYEQYF. Written as DNA, the CDR3 is TGTGCCAGCTTACGTCCGGCTAGCGATACCTACGAGCAGTACTTC.

Notes on this clonotype: Relative to the germline gene, one junction end is altered; a read error may explain this. This rearrangement joins TRBV7-9 to TRBJ2-7, with 7 bases identical to TRBD1. The CDR3 length is 15 residues. CDR1 and CDR2 (germline): SEHNR, FQNEAQ (reference sequence). CDR3 loop: CASSKGQASPYEQHF. CDR3 bases: TGTGCCAGCAGCAAAGGACAGGCCAGCCCCTACGAGCAGCACTTC.

This clonotype was found a few times. The J gene is TRBJ1-5, the V gene TRBV9, with 8 bases aligning to TRBD1. The germline CDR1 and CDR2 sequences are SGDLS and YYNGEE. The V segment lost 0 bases and the J segment 4 bases; nucleotides outside the gene matches: 3. This CDR3 has 15 residues. The CDR3 nucleotides are TGTGCCAGCAGCGTAGAAGGGACAGGTAATCAGCCCCAGCATTTT. It encodes CASSVEGTGNQPQHF.

V usage is TRBV24-1 and J usage is TRBJ1-4; no firm D call. Germline V gives CDR1 KGHDR, CDR2 SFDVKD. V was clipped by 2 bases and J by 8 bases, with 8 bases between them. CDR3 size: 13 residues. The CDR3 DNA reads as TGTGCCACCAGTGATTCTGAACGAGAAAAACTGTTTTTT. It yields the protein CATSDSEREKLFF.

This clonotype has ten or more counts. The CDR3 DNA follows: TGTGCCAGCAGCTTTTCCAGGGAACAGCCCCAGCATTTT. Encoded protein: CASSFSREQPQHF. The chain uses TRBV7-9 and TRBJ1-5; possible D gene TRBD1, 5 bases. Germline loops: CDR1 SEHNR, CDR2 FQNEAQ (reference sequence). V lost 3 bases and J lost 7, with 10 bases in between. This CDR3 is 13 amino acids long.

This chain joins TRBV14 and TRBJ2-2; D gene ambiguous. The CDR3 totals 16 residues. Deletions cut 3 bases from V and 1 base from J, with 12 bases between. Germline V CDR1 and CDR2: SGHDN, FVKESK. CDR3 in amino acids: CASSHPAALNTGELFF. As DNA, the CDR3 is TGTGCCAGCAGCCACCCTGCAGCCCTGAACACCGGGGAGCTGTTTTTT.

V usage is TRBV10-3 and J usage is TRBJ1-6; D remains ambiguous. The CDR3 extends over 13 amino acids. Germline V gene sequence: CDR1 ENHRY, CDR2 SYGVKD. V lost 6 bases and J 6 bases, leaving 9 bases between the germline ends. CDR3 nucleotide sequence: TGTGCCATCAGACCTGTCCTTAATTCACCCCTCCACTTT. It specifies CAIRPVLNSPLHF.

With regard to this clonotype: Since a much larger clone is just one base distant, this may be a read error. This CDR3 is missing its conserved last phenylalanine or tryptophan, likely due to a read error. V usage is TRBV10-3 and J usage is TRBJ1-1, with 10 bases fitting TRBD1. CDR1 is ENHRY, CDR2 SYGVKD, per germline. Losses at the gene ends were 4 bases for V and 4 bases for J; bases not matched to a gene: 3. The CDR3 consists of 14 residues. Written as DNA, the CDR3 is TGTGCCATCAGTGCGGACAGGGGGGGCACTGAAGCTTTCTCT. This sequence encodes CAISADRGGTEAFS.

This clonotype was counted only a few times. This chain links TRBV5-1 with TRBJ1-5; D gene ambiguous. The CDR3 loop spans 16 amino acids. V gave up 5 bases and J gave up 0 bases, with 15 bases separating them. The V gene's germline CDR1 is SGHRS and CDR2 YFSETQ. The CDR3 loop is CASSHMLRDSNQPQHF. In DNA form, the CDR3 reads TGCGCCAGCAGTCACATGTTACGTGATAGCAATCAGCCCCAGCATTTT.

The chain recombines TRBV20-1 with TRBJ2-2; no reliable D call. Between the trimmed V and J ends, which lost 7 bases and 1 base, there was a span of 13 bases. Germline assignment: CDR1 DFQATT and CDR2 SNEGSKA (reference sequence). This CDR3 comprises 14 residues. The CDR3 coding sequence is TGCAGTGGAAGGGTAGATAGGAACACCGGGGAGCTGTTTTTT. Protein product: CSGRVDRNTGELFF.

V usage is TRBV6-1 and J usage is TRBJ1-5, with a possible D match to TRBD1 (5 bases). The CDR3 spans 13 residues. Germline values: CDR1 MNHNS, CDR2 SASEGT. The germline V and J ends were trimmed by 6 bases and 13 bases, with 19 bases remaining between them. This CDR3 is CASSQGVTEGQHF. Here the CDR3 DNA reads TGTGCCAGCAGCCAAGGGGTGACAGAGGGTCAGCATTTT.

The rearrangement uses TRBV2 and TRBJ1-2; D perhaps matches TRBD1 (6 bases). Looked up from germline, CDR1 is SNHLY and CDR2 is FYNNEI. Trimming cost V 6 bases and J 4 bases, with 12 bases left between them. The CDR3 has 13 residues. This chain's CDR3 is CASRGPGVYGYTF. Written as DNA, the CDR3 is TGTGCCAGCAGAGGACCAGGGGTCTATGGCTACACCTTC.

This clonotype was counted ten times or more. The chain employs TRBV2 and TRBJ2-7, with D tentatively TRBD1 (5 bases). This CDR3 region has 15 residues. V lost 3 bases and J lost 2, with 14 bases in between. Germline V lookup: CDR1 SNHLY, CDR2 FYNNEI. This CDR3 is CASSDGQGRTYEQYF. The CDR3 DNA follows: TGTGCCAGCAGTGACGGGCAGGGAAGGACCTACGAGCAGTACTTC.

This clonotype was seen a handful of times. V gene TRBV2 combines with J gene TRBJ1-4, with 8 bases lining up with TRBD1. The junction had 9 bases not matched to a gene; V was cut back by 5 bases and J by 7 bases. Germline loops: CDR1 SNHLY, CDR2 FYNNEI. The CDR3 totals 15 residues. CDR3 bases: TGTGCCAGCAGTCGGCCAGGGGGCTTATCTGAAAAACTGTTTTTT. It encodes CASSRPGGLSEKLFF.

Comments on this clonotype: Germline and junction disagree at one end, which may indicate a read error. The chain employs TRBV7-9 and TRBJ2-5, with 7 positions matching TRBD2. CDR1 is SEHNR and CDR2 is FQNEAQ in the germline V gene (reference sequence). The length of the CDR3 is 15 residues. This chain's CDR3 is CASSRGLPRMETRYF. CDR3 DNA: TGTGCCAGCAGCAGGGGACTACCCAGAATGGAGACCCGGTACTTC. Full variable domain (remainder filled in from reference TRBV7-9 and TRBJ2-5): DTGVSQNPRHKITKRGQNVTFRCDPISEHNRLYWYRQTLGQGPEFLTYFQNEAQLEKSRLLSDRFSAERPKGSFSTLEIQRTEQGDSAMYLCASSRGLPRMETRYFGPGTRLLVL.

This chain connects TRBV6-5 to TRBJ2-5, with a weak D call TRBD2 (5 bases). V was pared by 2 bases and J by 5 bases, with 15 bases between. CDR3 length: 15 residues. Per the germline V gene, CDR1 is MNHEY and CDR2 is SVGAGI. The DNA for the CDR3 is TGTGCCAGCAGTTACGGAATAAGCGGCGCGGAGACCCAGTACTTC. Translation gives CASSYGISGAETQYF.

This clonotype was picked up many times. The CDR3 reads CAISQDSNQPQHF. CDR3 DNA sequence: TGTGCCATCAGTCAGGACAGCAATCAGCCCCAGCATTTT. This sequence joins TRBV10-3 and TRBJ1-5; D is unresolved. Trimming stripped 5 bases from V and 1 base from J, with 6 bases between. Per germline, CDR1 ENHRY and CDR2 SYGVKD. The length of the CDR3 is 13 residues.